Each of the 27 T cell receptor beta chains below was sequenced from the same sample in a study. TCRdb analysed the RT-PCR reads with MiXCR anew, one entry per CDR3 protein. The table records about 700,000 distinct CDR3 sequences, 13% to 15% of them present only once. The sample was memory CD4+ T cells from blood. These receptors came from a female donor in good health, serving as a healthy control.

This chain uses TRBV7-3 with TRBJ1-1; D gene uncertain. The CDR3 covers 16 residues. Germline lookup yields CDR1 SGHTA and CDR2 FQGTGA. The ends were cut back, 1 base at V and 4 bases at J, with 16 bases in the middle. In DNA, the CDR3 is TGTGCCAGCAGCTTAATGGCTGCAGGTTTGGGCACTGAAGCTTTCTTT. Translation: CASSLMAAGLGTEAFF.

In its sample, this clonotype was seen a few times. The CDR3 region has the DNA TGTGCCAGCGGAAAAACCGCAACTAATGAAAAACTGTTTTTT. Protein product: CASGKTATNEKLFF. The chain combines TRBV6-5 with TRBJ1-4; D call uncertain. The CDR3 sequence is 14 residues long. Between the trimmed V and J ends, which lost 8 bases and 0 bases, there was a span of 10 bases. The germline CDR1 and CDR2 sequences are MNHEY and SVGAGI.

The sample holds a few counts of this clonotype. This chain joins TRBV28 and TRBJ2-3; D gene unclear. This CDR3 is 14 amino acids long. CDR1 is MDHEN, CDR2 SYDVKM, per germline. The V end was cut by 2 bases, the J end by 0 bases, with 6 bases between. The CDR3 loop is CASSLMFSTDTQYF. The DNA of the CDR3 is TGTGCCAGCAGTTTAATGTTTAGCACAGATACGCAGTATTTT.

The chain couples TRBV7-9 to TRBJ1-4, with D hard to call. Germline V gives CDR1 SEHNR, CDR2 FQNEAQ (reference sequence). This CDR3 contains 12 residues. The V gene lost 3 bases and the J gene lost 8 bases, with 7 bases spanning the gap. The CDR3 sequence is CASSFVREKLFF. The CDR3 nucleotides read TGTGCCAGCAGCTTTGTTAGAGAAAAACTGTTTTTT.

This clonotype was recorded once. The chain joins TRBV2 to TRBJ1-5, with D uncertain. CDR3 size: 15 residues. The V end lost 3 bases, the J end lost 0 bases, and 9 bases lay between the germline ends. Germline-derived CDR1 and CDR2 are SNHLY and FYNNEI. Written as DNA, the CDR3 is TGTGCCAGCAGTGAGAGACTGGTTAGCAATCAGCCCCAGCATTTT. This codes for CASSERLVSNQPQHF. The full variable domain, completed using reference TRBV2 and TRBJ1-5, is EPEVTQTPSHQVTQMGQEVILRCVPISNHLYFYWYRQILGQKVEFLVSFYNNEISEKSEIFDDQFSVERPDGSNFTLKIRSTKLEDSAMYFCASSERLVSNQPQHFGDGTRLSIL.

The rearrangement links TRBV4-3 to TRBJ2-2; TRBD2 matches 9 bases. CDR1 LGHNA and CDR2 YSLEER come from the germline V gene. The CDR3 sequence is 17 residues long. Losses at the gene ends were 4 bases for V and 8 bases for J; bases not matched to a gene: 14. The CDR3 is CASSLQVMLAGEGELFF. CDR3 nucleotide sequence: TGCGCCAGCAGCCTCCAGGTGATGTTAGCGGGAGAAGGGGAGCTGTTTTTT.

The rearrangement joins TRBV7-3 to TRBJ1-1; the D is unclear. Germline V CDR1 and CDR2: SGHTA, FQGTGA. The CDR3 contains 14 residues. The V gene lost 4 bases and the J gene lost 1 base, with 10 bases spanning the gap. The CDR3 sequence is CASSSSAGNTEAFF. The CDR3 DNA sequence: TGTGCCAGCAGCTCGTCAGCTGGGAACACTGAAGCTTTCTTT.

The chain recombines TRBV7-7 with TRBJ2-5, with a tentative D call TRBD2 (5 bases). The CDR3 contains 14 residues. The germline V and J ends were trimmed by 9 bases and 5 bases, with 19 bases remaining between them. Germline assignment: CDR1 SSHAT and CDR2 FNYEAQ (reference sequence). The DNA for the CDR3 is TGTGCCAGTAGTCCCCAGGTGGGAGTGGAGACCCAGTACTTC. As protein: CASSPQVGVETQYF.

This clonotype was seen more than once but under ten times. The chain recombines TRBV12-3 or TRBV12-4 with TRBJ2-3; D call uncertain. Trimming stripped 9 bases from V and 6 bases from J, with 10 bases between. The CDR3 spans 11 residues. The CDR3 protein is CASQRYDTQYF. The CDR3 DNA sequence: TGTGCCAGTCAAAGATACGATACGCAGTATTTT.

This clonotype was counted at least ten times. The chain is built from TRBV6-1 and TRBJ2-3; 8 nucleotides agree with TRBD1. Germline V lookup: CDR1 MNHNS, CDR2 SASEGT. This CDR3 has 13 residues. The junction had 4 bases not matched to a gene; V was cut back by 6 bases and J by 5 bases. CDR3 in DNA: TGTGCCAGCAGGCTCGACAGGGGAGATACGCAGTATTTT. It codes for CASRLDRGDTQYF.

This clonotype was counted a few times. This chain connects TRBV30 to TRBJ2-2, with 8 bases fitting TRBD1. The CDR3 covers 13 residues. The V gene's germline CDR1 is GTSNPN and CDR2 SVGIG (reference sequence). The V and J ends lost 5 bases and 2 bases, in that order; junction bases with no gene match: 1. The chain's CDR3 is CAWGTGNTGELFF. Written as DNA, the CDR3 is TGTGCCTGGGGGACAGGTAACACCGGGGAGCTGTTTTTT.

This clonotype was seen a few times. One end of the junction does not line up with germline, which may come from a read error. The V and J genes are TRBV7-9 and TRBJ2-7, with 10 bases aligning to TRBD1. Germline lookup yields CDR1 SEHNR and CDR2 FQNEAQ (reference sequence). The CDR3 loop spans 15 amino acids. The CDR3 coding sequence is TGTGCCAGCACCTTATCTGGGACAGGGGCCCTCGAGCAGTACTTC. This gives the protein CASTLSGTGALEQYF.

This chain links TRBV20-1 with TRBJ2-1; D perhaps matches TRBD2 (5 bases). Trimming removed 0 bases at V and 9 bases at J, with 15 bases between. The length of the CDR3 is 14 residues. CDR1 is DFQATT and CDR2 is SNEGSKA in the germline V gene (reference sequence). CDR3 region: CSARDSERTGEQFF. The DNA of the CDR3 is TGCAGTGCTAGAGATTCAGAGAGGACTGGTGAGCAGTTCTTC.

The rearrangement uses TRBV20-1 and TRBJ2-5, with a tentative D call TRBD2 (5 bases). The germline CDR1 and CDR2 sequences are DFQATT and SNEGSKA (reference sequence). The CDR3 extends over 15 amino acids. With 4 bases removed from V and 5 bases from J, the gap between germline ends came to 20 bases. The CDR3 region has the DNA TGCAGTGCTAAAAGGACGCAAATTGGACTGGAGACCCAGTACTTC. Translation: CSAKRTQIGLETQYF.

The genes are TRBV6-5 and TRBJ2-3; the match to TRBD2 covers 12 bases. Trimming removed 6 bases from V and 1 base from J; junction bases left unmatched: 8. This CDR3 has 17 residues. Germline V CDR1 and CDR2: MNHEY, SVGAGI. This chain's CDR3 is CASRPLAGGLRTDTQYF. The CDR3 bases are TGTGCCAGCAGGCCACTAGCGGGGGGACTACGCACAGATACGCAGTATTTT.

This clonotype was recorded a few times. The V call is TRBV7-8, the J call TRBJ2-5; no clear D gene. Per germline, CDR1 SGHVS and CDR2 FQNEAQ. This CDR3 has 14 residues. The V gene lost 1 base and the J gene lost 5 bases, with 11 bases spanning the gap. CDR3 DNA: TGTGCCAGCAGCTTAGTCCGAGATTGGGAGACCCAGTACTTC. Protein: CASSLVRDWETQYF.

In this sample, this clonotype turned up a few times. The CDR3 DNA reads as TGTGCCAGCAGACTAGGGTCGGGCGGTTCCAATCAGCCCCAGCATTTT. It encodes CASRLGSGGSNQPQHF. The chain has TRBV27 and TRBJ1-5; D call uncertain. V lost 6 bases and J lost 3, with 18 bases in between. From germline, CDR1 is MNHEY and CDR2 SMNVEV (reference sequence). CDR3 size: 16 residues.

This clonotype was seen ten or more times. V is TRBV20-1 and J is TRBJ1-2; unclear D gene. This CDR3 contains 18 residues. V dropped 3 bases and J dropped 4 bases, with 27 bases sitting between them. Germline V gene data show CDR1 as DFQATT and CDR2 as SNEGSKA (reference sequence). This CDR3 reads CSARRPTAADGGVYGYTF. CDR3 nucleotide sequence: TGCAGTGCTAGGAGGCCGACCGCGGCTGATGGTGGCGTCTATGGCTACACCTTC.

This clonotype was observed at least ten times. This chain uses TRBV10-3 with TRBJ1-1, with a weak D call TRBD1 (5 bases). Trimming cost V 8 bases and J 1 base, with 14 bases left between them. Germline-derived CDR1 and CDR2 are ENHRY and SYGVKD. The CDR3 has 14 amino acids. This chain's CDR3 is CAIGSGTGNTEAFF. DNA for the CDR3: TGTGCCATCGGCTCCGGGACGGGGAACACTGAAGCTTTCTTT.

The genes are TRBV9 and TRBJ2-1, with D unresolved. The germline V and J ends were trimmed by 0 bases and 0 bases, with 13 bases remaining between them. In germline, CDR1 is SGDLS, CDR2 YYNGEE. The CDR3 consists of 17 residues. CDR3 sequence (DNA): TGTGCCAGCAGCGTAGCTACTGGTGGGTTCTCCTACAATGAGCAGTTCTTC. It yields the protein CASSVATGGFSYNEQFF.

In this sample, this clonotype turned up a few times. This chain uses TRBV5-1 with TRBJ2-5; D is undetermined. Germline loops: CDR1 SGHRS, CDR2 YFSETQ. The CDR3 loop spans 15 amino acids. V lost 0 bases, J lost 5 bases, and 14 bases lay in between. The CDR3 sequence: CASSLVGDAAETQYF. The CDR3 nucleotides are TGCGCCAGCAGCTTGGTTGGGGATGCGGCGGAGACCCAGTACTTC.

This clonotype has ten or more counts. The rearrangement joins TRBV7-3 to TRBJ2-1; D may be TRBD2 (6 bases). V gave up 2 bases and J gave up 2 bases, with 10 bases separating them. The V gene's germline CDR1 is SGHTA and CDR2 FQGTGA. The CDR3 is made up of 15 amino acids. The DNA for the CDR3 is TGTGCCAGCAGCTTAGCGGGGACCACCTACAATGAGCAGTTCTTC. Protein product: CASSLAGTTYNEQFF.

The chain uses TRBV5-1 and TRBJ2-1, with 7 bases identical to TRBD1. Per the germline V gene, CDR1 is SGHRS and CDR2 is YFSETQ. This CDR3 spans 13 amino acids. V dropped 8 bases and J dropped 7; count of bases not matched to a gene: 9. In DNA, the CDR3 is TGCGCCAGTGGCGACAGGGTCGCGAATGAGCAGTTCTTC. Protein: CASGDRVANEQFF.

This clonotype was recorded a few times. V is TRBV6-2 or TRBV6-3 and J is TRBJ2-7; no definite D call. The length of the CDR3 is 12 residues. Trimming left V 5 bases short and J 3 bases short, with 8 bases between. Per germline, CDR1 MNHEY and CDR2 SVGEGT. CDR3 protein: CASSRSHYEQYF. As DNA, the CDR3 is TGTGCCAGCAGTCGATCGCACTACGAGCAGTACTTC.

Ten or more counts support this clonotype. The chain is built from TRBV20-1 and TRBJ2-1; 14 bases are shared with TRBD2. Unmatched junction bases numbered 8, after V lost 6 bases and J lost 7 bases. In germline, CDR1 is DFQATT, CDR2 SNEGSKA (reference sequence). The CDR3 has 15 residues. The CDR3 coding sequence is TGCAGTGCCGCCTTAGGGACTAGCGGGAGTAATGAGCAGTTCTTC. Protein sequence: CSAALGTSGSNEQFF.

Only a few counts were recorded for this clonotype. This chain joins TRBV6-5 and TRBJ2-5; D not resolved. This CDR3 is 13 amino acids long. Trimming shortened V by 8 bases and J by 0 bases, and 10 bases separated the two germline ends. CDR1 is MNHEY, CDR2 SVGAGI, per germline. DNA of the CDR3: TGTGCCAGCGCGAGCGACAACCAAGAGACCCAGTACTTC. This gives the protein CASASDNQETQYF.

This clonotype was counted a few times. The gene calls are TRBV3-1 and TRBJ2-3, with a tentative D call TRBD2 (6 bases). Germline lookup yields CDR1 LGHDT and CDR2 YNNKEL (reference sequence). The germline V and J ends were trimmed by 0 bases and 4 bases, with 11 bases remaining between them. The CDR3 loop spans 15 amino acids. The DNA for the CDR3 is TGTGCCAGCAGCCAAGATCGGGCTAGCGCAGATACGCAGTATTTT. This translates into CASSQDRASADTQYF.